A selection of T cell receptor beta chains follows, all from one sample in a study of blood T cells in healthy people across ages. TCRdb re-derived calls from the 5' RACE reads in MiXCR, one entry per CDR3 protein. The sample lists 800,000 or so distinct CDR3 sequences, roughly 25% occurring once. This same sample was also taken into another study, of T cells of mothers and their children.

The source material was blood. These receptors were taken from a boy younger than 18 in good health. Both conserved end residues are part of each CDR3. The D gene is left open where the match is weak. Size is stated for part of the rows, as once, few or many counts, or as a class when the clone is expanded.

V	J	D	size	CDR3	DNA
TRBV6-6	TRBJ2-2	NA	many	CASRSTGELFF	TGTGCCAGCAGATCCACCGGGGAGCTGTTTTTT
TRBV20-1	TRBJ2-7	TRBD2	NA	CSALTSPTYEQYF	TGCAGTGCTCTGACTAGCCCCACCTACGAGCAGTACTTC
TRBV15	TRBJ2-1	TRBD1	few	CATSRTGYNEQFF	TGTGCCACCAGCAGGACAGGGTACAATGAGCAGTTCTTC
TRBV13	TRBJ2-1	TRBD2	once	CASSLLTSGRSYNEQFF	TGTGCCAGCAGCCTCCTGACTAGCGGGAGGTCCTACAATGAGCAGTTCTTC
TRBV28	TRBJ2-3	NA	few	CASSFPPATVLYTDTQYF	TGTGCCAGCAGTTTCCCCCCAGCGACAGTACTATACACAGATACGCAGTATTTT
TRBV6-2/TRBV6-3	TRBJ2-1	TRBD2	many	CASSPREGLNNEQFF	TGTGCCAGCAGTCCACGGGAGGGCCTGAACAATGAGCAGTTCTTC
TRBV27	TRBJ2-7	TRBD1	few	CASSFLPGQGAGEQYF	TGTGCCAGCAGTTTCTTACCGGGACAGGGGGCGGGTGAGCAGTACTTC
TRBV7-9	TRBJ2-3	TRBD2	NA	CASSYSLTSGESDTQYF	TGTGCCAGCAGCTACTCCCTTACTAGCGGGGAGTCAGATACGCAGTATTTT
TRBV10-3	TRBJ1-5	NA	NA	CAISEPPGYQPQHF	TGTGCCATCAGTGAGCCCCCCGGGTATCAGCCCCAGCATTTT
TRBV7-8	TRBJ1-1	NA	NA	CASSQSVGGEAFF	TGTGCCAGCAGCCAAAGTGTCGGGGGTGAAGCTTTCTTT
TRBV29-1	TRBJ2-5	TRBD1	few	CSVDISGGEETQYF	TGCAGCGTTGACATATCAGGGGGCGAAGAGACCCAGTACTTC
TRBV7-2	TRBJ1-4	NA	NA	CASSSRRVGTNEKLFF	TGTGCCAGCAGCTCCCGACGGGTGGGCACTAATGAAAAACTGTTTTTT
TRBV20-1	TRBJ2-7	NA	few	CSARATGLRDSNGGEQYF	TGCAGTGCTAGAGCCACGGGACTCCGGGACTCTAATGGAGGGGAGCAGTACTTC
TRBV12-3/TRBV12-4	TRBJ1-5	NA	few	CASSETGLGGQPQHF	TGTGCCAGCAGCGAAACAGGGTTGGGAGGACAGCCCCAGCATTTT
TRBV27	TRBJ2-7	NA	once	CASSGGAAYERYF	TGTGCCAGCAGCGGCGGGGCAGCCTACGAGCGGTACTTC
TRBV29-1	TRBJ2-7	NA	NA	CSVTGLGAYEQYF	TGCAGCGTAACAGGCCTTGGGGCCTACGAGCAGTACTTC
TRBV28	TRBJ2-3	TRBD2	NA	CASSSRLAGGPFSTDAQYF	TGTGCCAGCAGTTCAAGACTAGCGGGGGGCCCCTTTAGCACAGATGCGCAGTATTTT
TRBV29-1	TRBJ2-7	NA	few	CSVEEGLPYEQYF	TGCAGCGTTGAAGAGGGGCTTCCCTACGAGCAGTACTTC
TRBV7-2	TRBJ2-5	TRBD1	few	CASSLLWTGKETQYF	TGTGCCAGCAGCTTACTCTGGACAGGGAAAGAGACCCAGTACTTC
TRBV19	TRBJ2-1	TRBD1	NA	CASSISGVEGQGASYNEQFF	TGTGCCAGTAGTATAAGCGGCGTAGAGGGACAGGGGGCTAGCTACAATGAGCAGTTCTTC
TRBV28	TRBJ2-5	NA	NA	CATRVGGQETQYF	TGTGCCACCAGAGTGGGGGGCCAAGAGACCCAGTACTTC
TRBV11-2	TRBJ2-1	TRBD2	NA	CASSLATSVNEQFF	TGTGCCAGCAGCTTAGCGACTAGCGTCAATGAGCAGTTCTTC
TRBV6-5	TRBJ2-7	NA	NA	CASSLSGTAIYEQYF	TGTGCCAGCAGTCTCTCCGGGACTGCCATATACGAGCAGTACTTC
TRBV4-2	TRBJ2-6	NA	NA	CASSQVGPREANVLTF	TGTGCCAGCAGCCAAGTCGGACCCCGGGAGGCCAACGTCCTGACTTTC
TRBV28	TRBJ2-5	TRBD1	few	CASSFRDLRGRNETQYF	TGTGCCAGCAGTTTTCGCGATTTAAGGGGGCGGAATGAGACCCAGTACTTC
TRBV19	TRBJ1-2	NA	NA	CASKRGSFSDGYTF	TGTGCCAGTAAACGGGGATCCTTTTCGGATGGCTACACCTTC
TRBV29-1	TRBJ2-5	NA	NA	CSVLKMGETQYF	TGCAGCGTCCTTAAGATGGGGGAGACCCAGTACTTC